Presented here are 7 T cell receptor beta chains from one specimen sequenced in a study of blood T cell repertoires in COVID-19. Data came from immunoSEQ multiplex PCR; TCRdb stores just in-frame clones and leaves some out. The table lists approximately 150,000 clones, 85% of them singletons. The specimen sequenced was peripheral blood. The receptors shown here come from a woman older than 75 with COVID-19, enrolled during active disease.

The genes are TRBV19 and TRBJ1-4, with D perhaps matching TRBD1 (6 bases). This CDR3 contains 15 residues. Germline CDR1 and CDR2: LNHDA and SQIVND (reference sequence). Deletions cut 9 bases from V and 8 bases from J, with 22 bases between. For the CDR3, the DNA is TGTGCCAGCCGGACCGCCGGGGGGGCCTCGGAAAAACTGTTTTTT. It codes for CASRTAGGASEKLFF.

In its sample, this clone was seen a few times. This chain uses TRBV28 with TRBJ2-5; 7 nucleotides line up with TRBD1. V shed 6 bases and J 5 bases; nucleotides not matched to a gene: 6. CDR1 and CDR2 from the germline V gene are MDHEN and SYDVKM. The CDR3 is made up of 13 amino acids. The CDR3 region has the DNA TGTGCCAGCAGACCGACAGGGTTGGAGACCCAGTACTTC. It yields the protein CASRPTGLETQYF. The whole variable domain, filled in from reference TRBV28 and TRBJ2-5, reads DVKVTQSSRYLVKRTGEKVFLECVQDMDHENMFWYRQDPGLGLRLIYFSYDVKMKEKGDIPEGYSVSREKKERFSLILESASTNQTSMYLCASRPTGLETQYFGPGTRLLVL.

This rearrangement joins TRBV7-2 to TRBJ2-5, with D possibly TRBD1 on 5 matching bases. Trimming stripped 3 bases from V and 1 base from J, with 6 bases between. The CDR3 spans 13 residues. The germline CDR1 and CDR2 sequences are SGHTA and FQGNSA. The chain's CDR3 is CASSLQGQETQYF. The CDR3 DNA reads TGTGCCAGCAGCTTGCAGGGCCAAGAGACCCAGTACTTC.

By sample fraction, this clone is medium-sized (0.01 to 0.1%). The rearrangement links TRBV7-9 to TRBJ2-1; TRBD2 matches at 7 bases. V trimming: 5 bases; J trimming: 8 bases; junction bases outside the gene matches: 21. The germline V gene has CDR1 SEHNR and CDR2 FQNEAQ (reference sequence). The CDR3 is made up of 18 amino acids. CDR3 bases: TGTGCCAGCAGCCCCCAGGGCCCTAGTTATAGCGCGGGGGATGAGCAGTTCTTC. It encodes CASSPQGPSYSAGDEQFF.

V and J are TRBV11-2 and TRBJ2-3; D unclear. Per the germline V gene, CDR1 is SGHAT and CDR2 is FQNNGV. Trimming took off 0 bases at V and 5 bases at J, with 3 bases between the two ends. The length of the CDR3 is 12 residues. CDR3 DNA: TGTGCCAGCAGCTTAGAGCGAGATACGCAGTATTTT. This encodes CASSLERDTQYF.

The rearrangement uses TRBV6-5 and TRBJ2-7; the D gene is possibly TRBD1 (6 bases). Germline CDR1 reads MNHEY; CDR2 reads SVGAGI. V lost 2 bases to trimming and J lost 4 bases, with 12 bases between them. This CDR3 is built from 14 residues. CDR3 nucleotides: TGTGCCAGCAGTTACGGCCGGACAGAATACGAGCAGTACTTC. This gives the protein CASSYGRTEYEQYF.

This rearrangement joins TRBV29-1 to TRBJ1-2, with 7 bases fitting TRBD1. Per germline, CDR1 SQVTM and CDR2 ANQGSEA. The CDR3 runs 14 residues. The J segment lost 8 bases and the V segment lost 2 bases, leaving 11 bases of the junction unmatched. Here the CDR3 DNA reads TGCAGCGTTGAACGATTGGAGGGGACAGAAGGCTACACCTTC. Its translation: CSVERLEGTEGYTF.